The 17 T cell receptor beta chains listed next were all sequenced from one sample in a study of blood T cell repertoires in COVID-19. The repertoire was sequenced with immunoSEQ multiplex PCR; TCRdb's copy has only in-frame clones and lacks some. The sample contains 150,000 or so clones, around 87% of which appear only once. Sequencing was done on a sample of peripheral blood. The receptors were gathered from a woman in her seventies with COVID-19, enrolled during active disease.

The V and J genes are TRBV6-1 and TRBJ1-5, with unresolved D. V was cut by 4 bases and J by 0 bases, with 19 bases left in between. Per germline, CDR1 MNHNS and CDR2 SASEGT. The CDR3 is 18 residues long. For the CDR3, the DNA is TGTGCCAGCAGTGGGGTCCAGATACTAACCTATAGCAATCAGCCCCAGCATTTT. Encoded protein: CASSGVQILTYSNQPQHF.

For this clone: This CDR3 is also generated by other DNA sequences in the sample. This chain uses TRBV29-1 with TRBJ2-5; 8 bases match TRBD2. Germline CDR1 SQVTM, CDR2 ANQGSEA. The length of the CDR3 is 14 residues. CDR3 coding DNA: TGCCGGGTGGGGGGCCGGGGGGGGGCAGAGACCCAGTACTTC. Its protein is CRVGGRGGAETQYF.

This chain links TRBV4-2 with TRBJ1-2, with D uncertain. The CDR3 totals 13 residues. V dropped 0 bases and J dropped 8 bases, with 10 bases sitting between them. Per germline, CDR1 LGHNA and CDR2 YNFKEQ. The CDR3 sequence: CASSQDFGNGYTF. The CDR3 DNA follows: TGTGCCAGCAGCCAAGACTTCGGGAACGGCTACACCTTC.

V and J are TRBV19 and TRBJ1-4; TRBD1 matches at 8 bases. This CDR3 has 16 residues. Trimming took 5 bases from V and 8 from J; bases not matched to a gene: 13. Germline CDR1 and CDR2: LNHDA and SQIVND (reference sequence). The CDR3 sequence is CASSARKDRVGEKLFF. In DNA, the CDR3 is TGTGCCAGTAGTGCCCGAAAGGACAGGGTTGGAGAAAAACTGTTTTTT.

This chain joins TRBV27 and TRBJ1-5; D not resolved. There are 14 residues in the CDR3. V lost 3 bases, J lost 1 base, and 7 bases lay in between. Germline CDR1 reads MNHEY; CDR2 reads SMNVEV (reference sequence). The chain's CDR3 is CASSLEGSNQPQHF. The CDR3 DNA sequence: TGTGCCAGCAGTTTGGAGGGAAGCAATCAGCCCCAGCATTTT.

Here the CDR3 DNA reads TGTGCCAGCAGAACTAGCGGAGAATACAATGAGCAGTTCTTC. This encodes CASRTSGEYNEQFF. The chain has TRBV6-4 and TRBJ2-1; 8 bases align to TRBD2. Per germline, CDR1 MRHNA and CDR2 SNTAGT. The CDR3 runs to 14 residues. The V and J ends lost 6 bases and 4 bases, in that order; junction bases with no gene match: 5.

This chain links TRBV28 with TRBJ1-2; a possible D gene is TRBD1 (5 bases). The CDR3 spans 16 residues. V lost 3 bases and J lost 4, with 18 bases in between. Per the germline V gene, CDR1 is MDHEN and CDR2 is SYDVKM. CDR3 DNA sequence: TGTGCCAGCAGTTTTGGGGAGGGGTTTCGCACCTATGGCTACACCTTC. As protein: CASSFGEGFRTYGYTF.

The chain combines TRBV2 with TRBJ1-4, with 8 bases matching TRBD1. After removal of 5 bases from V and 7 bases from J, the junction contained 9 bases not matched to a gene. Germline V lookup: CDR1 SNHLY, CDR2 FYNNEI. The CDR3 length is 15 residues. CDR3 loop: CASSSDQGAREKLFF. The CDR3 bases are TGTGCCAGCAGTTCGGACCAGGGGGCTCGTGAAAAACTGTTTTTT.

This clone occurred once. This chain links TRBV6-6 with TRBJ1-5, with a possible D match to TRBD1 (5 bases). The length of the CDR3 is 13 residues. CDR1 and CDR2 from the germline V gene are MNHNY and SVGAGI (reference sequence). The V end lost 6 bases, the J end lost 0 bases, and 6 bases lay between the germline ends. CDR3 region: CASRQDSNQPQHF. In nucleotides, the CDR3 is TGTGCCAGCAGACAGGATAGCAATCAGCCCCAGCATTTT.

This chain connects TRBV24-1 to TRBJ1-1; 7 bases are shared with TRBD1. This CDR3 contains 14 residues. The V gene end was trimmed by 4 bases and the J gene end by 7 bases; junction bases not matched to a gene: 8. Per germline, CDR1 KGHDR and CDR2 SFDVKD. The CDR3: CATSDRRTGFEAFF. In DNA form, the CDR3 reads TGTGCCACCAGTGACCGTCGGACAGGCTTTGAAGCTTTCTTT.

This clone has just a few counts. This chain uses TRBV28 with TRBJ1-1, with TRBD1 as a possible D gene (5 bases). With 5 bases removed from V and 6 bases from J, the gap between germline ends came to 19 bases. The CDR3 loop spans 15 amino acids. Germline-derived CDR1 and CDR2 are MDHEN and SYDVKM. The DNA of the CDR3 is TGTGCCAGCAGTCCCAATGAGGGGAGGAGAGCTGAAGCTTTCTTT. Its protein is CASSPNEGRRAEAFF.

This clone was picked up one time. This rearrangement joins TRBV5-6 to TRBJ2-1; D not certain. The CDR3 totals 15 residues. From germline, CDR1 is SGHDT and CDR2 YYEEEE. The V gene lost 2 bases and the J gene lost 10 bases, with 19 bases spanning the gap. CDR3 sequence reads: CASSFALGSALEQFF. DNA of the CDR3: TGTGCCAGCAGCTTCGCCCTTGGCAGCGCCCTCGAGCAGTTCTTC.

This rearrangement joins TRBV5-1 to TRBJ2-7, with D maybe TRBD2 (6 bases). Trimming cost V 4 bases and J 0 bases, with 14 bases left between them. The V gene's germline CDR1 is SGHRS and CDR2 YFSETQ. This CDR3 contains 15 residues. The CDR3 sequence: CASSQTGLSSYEQYF. CDR3 DNA: TGCGCCAGCAGCCAAACGGGACTGAGCTCCTACGAGCAGTACTTC.

The table lists this clone with a few counts. The V gene is TRBV7-3, the J gene TRBJ1-3; D perhaps matches TRBD1 (5 bases). V was cut by 8 bases and J by 3 bases, with 8 bases left in between. This CDR3 is built from 12 residues. CDR1 is SGHTA, CDR2 FQGTGA, per germline. CDR3 sequence (DNA): TGTGCCAGCCCAGGGTGTGGAAACACCATATATTTT. The encoded protein is CASPGCGNTIYF.

This rearrangement joins TRBV14 to TRBJ2-3; TRBD2 agrees at 7 bases. This CDR3 region has 17 residues. The V gene's germline CDR1 is SGHDN and CDR2 FVKESK. Germline trimming cut 4 bases from V and 0 bases from J; bases unmatched to any gene: 10. This CDR3 reads CASSLLGGTASTDTQYF. The DNA of the CDR3 is TGTGCCAGCAGCCTACTCGGGGGGACTGCTAGCACAGATACGCAGTATTTT.

The J gene is TRBJ2-7, the V gene TRBV7-2; TRBD2 agrees at 14 bases. This CDR3 contains 16 residues. In germline, CDR1 is SGHTA, CDR2 FQGNSA. The trim removed 5 bases at V and 4 bases at J, leaving 7 bases unmatched. The CDR3 is CASSSAGTSGRYEQYF. In DNA, the CDR3 is TGTGCCAGCAGCAGCGCCGGGACTAGCGGGAGATACGAGCAGTACTTC.

The chain recombines TRBV27 with TRBJ2-3; 9 bases fit TRBD1. Germline V gene lookup returns CDR1 MNHEY and CDR2 SMNVEV (reference sequence). J was trimmed by 4 bases and V by 5 bases; bases with no gene match: 7. The CDR3 spans 15 residues. The chain's CDR3 is CASSARDRVSDTQYF. The CDR3 bases are TGTGCCAGCAGTGCCCGGGACAGGGTTTCAGATACGCAGTATTTT.